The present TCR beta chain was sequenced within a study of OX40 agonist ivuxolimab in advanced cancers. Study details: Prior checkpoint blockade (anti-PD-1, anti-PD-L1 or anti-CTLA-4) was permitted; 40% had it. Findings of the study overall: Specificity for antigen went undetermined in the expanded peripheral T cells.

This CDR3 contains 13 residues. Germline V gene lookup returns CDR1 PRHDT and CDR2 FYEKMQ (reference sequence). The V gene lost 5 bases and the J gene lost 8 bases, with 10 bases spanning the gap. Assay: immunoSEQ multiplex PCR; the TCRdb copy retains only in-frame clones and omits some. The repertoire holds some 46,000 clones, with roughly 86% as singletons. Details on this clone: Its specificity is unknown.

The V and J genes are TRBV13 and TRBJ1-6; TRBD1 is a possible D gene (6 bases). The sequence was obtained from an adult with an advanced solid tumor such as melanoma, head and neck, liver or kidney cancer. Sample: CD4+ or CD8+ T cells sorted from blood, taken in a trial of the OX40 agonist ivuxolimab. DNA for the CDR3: TGTGCCAGCAGCCTCAACAGGGATTCACCCCTCCACTTT. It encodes CASSLNRDSPLHF.